This record covers a single T cell receptor beta chain. The antigen it binds to is not known. Base qualities are missing; no much larger clone stands one base away. This record comes from a study of response to subunit inactivated influenza vaccine (dated by TCRdb to the late 2010s). Background for the entire study: The study used deep quantitative T cell receptor repertoire profiling to track responses to a trivalent subunit inactivated influenza vaccine. On the study overall, not on this receptor specifically: It was suggested by the authors that each seasonal influenza vaccination may recruit only a limited number of new T cells.

Library creation used RT-PCR. The data were produced on an Illumina HiSeq 2500. TCRdb passed the public sequencing reads through fastp at Q25 and MiXCR, retaining productive beta sequences. Here each entry gathers all rows of one CDR3 protein and keeps the most common genes and DNA. The sample includes about 570,000 distinct CDR3 sequences, with roughly 12% observed a single time. In total, the top ten clones hold roughly 11% of the sample. The germline V gene provides CDR1 KGHSH and CDR2 LQKENI. The CDR3, from cysteine to phenylalanine, totals 16 residues. Only the CDR3 portion is preserved as DNA: 48 bases, with reading frame beginning at the first base. Trimming leaves V shorter by 3 bases and J shorter by 10 bases, with the junction holding 11 bases beyond the gene matches. These data were likewise used in another study, on T cells expressing NK-cell markers. Per the second study: TCR beta cDNA libraries were prepared using 5'RACE template switching, which introduced a universal primer site and unique molecular identifiers. In sorted CD3+CD56+NKG2C+, CD3+CD56+NKG2C- and CD3+CD56-NKG2C+ T-cell subsets from eight or nine donors, TCR beta-chain repertoires were profiled. Seven of the eight sequenced donors were HCMV-seropositive and one was HCMV-seronegative. To restrict sorting to alphabetaTCR-expressing T cells, an anti-gammadeltaTCR antibody was added in several experiments. For about 6 donors, the dominant CD3+CD56+NKG2C+ clonotypes were among the top 10 CD8+ clonotypes and accounted for about 1.0-7.5% of CD8+ T cells. Those dominant clonotypes were again the most abundant among CD3+CD56-NKG2C+ cells in a few donors, at about 28.3-65%. Whether the expanded NKG2C-expressing T cell clones were specific for HCMV antigens remained unclear. The eight sequenced donors were randomly selected healthy volunteers, three men and five women. To determine HCMV serostatus, a commercial ELISA kit was used to detect HCMV-specific IgG in serum. Ficoll density gradient centrifugation was used to isolate peripheral blood mononuclear cells from blood. For several donors, unsorted PBMC were also used to sequence bulk peripheral blood T-cell repertoires. cDNA synthesis was primed from the TCR beta constant segment and was followed by two successive PCR amplification steps. Libraries were sequenced as 2 x 150 bp reads on Illumina HiSeq 2000/2500, MiSeq or NextSeq. Reads were demultiplexed and grouped by UMI with MIGEC, and clonotypes were assembled and quantified with MiTCR. To remove erroneous sequences, TCR cDNA sequences were retained only when supported by two or more reads. Downstream repertoire analysis used the tcR package, and clonotypes were matched across fractions by CDR3 nucleotide sequence plus V segment. VDJmatch was used to annotate antigen specificity against VDJdb, with one amino acid substitution in CDR3 allowed.

The V and J genes are TRBV18 and TRBJ1-6, with 8 bases matching TRBD1. Sequences were derived from PBMCs from blood, sampled on the day of vaccination. The receptor comes from a man aged 50 to 59 who received an inactivated influenza vaccine. Donor details come from another sample of the same person, matched by shared clones. The nucleotide sequence reads as follows: TGTGCCAGCTCACCCCAAGCAGGGGGCGCAAAGTCACCCCTCCACTTT. Its protein product is CASSPQAGGAKSPLHF.